This T cell receptor (beta chain) was obtained from a study of shared clonotypes between healthy human individuals (TCRdb year 2020). At the level of the whole study: The cohort included three men and a couple of women between 18 and 49 years of age. For each donor, CD4 naive and CD4 memory were each given three plates, CD8 naive was given two plates, and CD8 memory was given one plate. The study deeply sequenced blood TCR repertoires of about five healthy adults to estimate repertoire size and the extent of clonotype sharing between individuals. To increase sequencing depth and limit assay-specific biases, TCR repertoire library preparation and sequencing were carried out by different laboratories using diverse techniques. Each donor's leukapheresis produced roughly between roughly 0.85 and 10 billion PBMCs. Study-wide findings and limitations: Estimated clonotype richness was generally larger for naive than for memory subsets. Higher generation probabilities were observed for clonotypes shared by all four sorted-subset donors than for non-shared clonotypes. Rarefaction of sorted-subset datasets indicated incomplete sequencing despite the large sequencing depth. Based on pairwise subsampling, the degree of clonotype sharing among donors was expected to be affected by sequencing depth. Across a few donors, approximately 5% of naive CD4, 3% to 4% of naive CD8, about 2% of memory CD4, and under 0.45% of memory CD8 clonotypes were shared. Only blood was sampled, and tissue TCR repertoires likely differ from those in blood. Because the study included only a small number of donors, the genetic and exposure-history diversity represented was limited.

On this clone: It has no known antigen specificity. Base qualities are not at hand, and no much larger clone is one base apart.

For the CD8 naive samples, CD45RO-negative cells were positively selected for CCR7, yielding a CD45RA+CCR7+ population from which TemRA cells were excluded. Healthy HIV-negative adults with no recently reported acute infections or vaccinations were included as donors. All donors were Caucasian adults living in Nashville, Tennessee, USA. Blood was obtained by leukapheresis, after which PBMCs were separated by Ficoll-Histopaque density gradient centrifugation and cryopreserved in liquid nitrogen vapor phase. Analytical flow cytometry was used to check the purity and quantity of every magnetically sorted T cell population. From each sorted fraction, genomic DNA was isolated and quantified by UV absorbance on a Nanodrop 2000c. V drops 0 bases and J drops 8 bases, leaving 11 bases in between. Spanning cysteine to phenylalanine, the CDR3 consists of 13 amino acids. Only CDR3 DNA remains: 39 bases, in frame from the first base. The germline V gene specifies SGDLS as CDR1 and YYNGEE as CDR2.

Using the deep immunoSEQ assay, multiplex PCR amplified TCR CDR3 regions from genomic DNA. For each cell subset, the extracted genomic DNA was distributed evenly across all wells of several immunoSEQ 96-well plates, and each plate served as one replicate. Each replicate PCR for sorted subsets received about 0.2 ug genomic DNA, equal to tens of thousands of T cell genomes. Purified libraries were measured with a Qubit 3.0 fluorometer, size-checked on a Bioanalyzer 2100, and measured again with the KAPA Library Quantification kit. A separate single-read 150-cycle Illumina NextSeq 550 flow cell was used to sequence each immunoSEQ 96-well plate. As for the original processing: Because only junctional sequences without quality scores were contained in the immunoSEQ output, filtering matching that applied to full-length reads could not be performed. Sequences were annotated with PyIR, a Python wrapper for IgBLAST v1.9, using IMGT germline references to assign V/J genes and CDR3. Reads were filtered out if the reads had weak V/J assignments (E-value above 1e-6), no CDR3, stop codons, out-of-frame junctions, or ambiguous translated residues. V3J clonotypes were defined as sequences sharing an identical inferred V gene, J gene, and CDR3 amino acid sequence. Percentage overlap between repertoires was calculated by dividing the number of shared unique clonotypes by the size of the smaller repertoire. Richness of each repertoire was evaluated using RTK rarefaction, the Chao1 estimator, and Recon v2.1 estimates of unobserved clonotypes. OLGA was used to compute generation probabilities for all TCRbeta clonotypes that the gDNA method yielded from a few donors. The clones in this table, taken by TCRdb from immuneACCESS, are in-frame only. Not every clone is retained; where verified, under half of the shortfall comes from an unresolved V gene, and the cause of the rest is unknown. The V and J calls and clone size come from that table; D and trimming were worked out from the DNA. This sample has 1.5 million to 2.5 million clones in its table, and approximately 94% of those were observed once. The ten biggest clones cover roughly 1% of the sample.

This chain joins TRBV9 to TRBJ1-2, with no confidently assigned D gene. This clonotype was obtained from a young man in good health. Sequenced material: naive CD8+ T cells sorted from blood. The cell subset or site label corresponds to: CD45RA+CCR7+. For the CDR3, the sequence is CASSVGEGMGYTF. The DNA is TGTGCCAGCAGCGTAGGAGAGGGTATGGGCTACACCTTC.